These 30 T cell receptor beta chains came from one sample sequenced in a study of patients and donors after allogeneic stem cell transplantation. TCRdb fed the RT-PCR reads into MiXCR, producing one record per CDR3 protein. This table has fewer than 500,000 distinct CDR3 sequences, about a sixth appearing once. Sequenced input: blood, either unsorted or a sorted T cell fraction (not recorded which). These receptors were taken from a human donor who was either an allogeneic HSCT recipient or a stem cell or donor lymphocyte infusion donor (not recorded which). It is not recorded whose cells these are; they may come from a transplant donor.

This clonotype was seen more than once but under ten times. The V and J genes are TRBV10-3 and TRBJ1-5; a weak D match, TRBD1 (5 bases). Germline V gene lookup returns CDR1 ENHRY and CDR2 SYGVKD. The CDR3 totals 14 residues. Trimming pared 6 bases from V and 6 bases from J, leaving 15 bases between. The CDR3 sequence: CAISLTGFGQPQHF. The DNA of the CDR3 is TGTGCCATCAGCCTTACAGGATTTGGTCAGCCCCAGCATTTT.

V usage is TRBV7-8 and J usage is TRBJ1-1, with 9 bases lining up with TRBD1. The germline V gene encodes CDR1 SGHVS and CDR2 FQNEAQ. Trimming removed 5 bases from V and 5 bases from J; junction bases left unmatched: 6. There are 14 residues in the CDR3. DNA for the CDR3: TGTGCCAGCAGCAAAACAGGGGGCTGGACTGAAGCTTTCTTT. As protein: CASSKTGGWTEAFF.

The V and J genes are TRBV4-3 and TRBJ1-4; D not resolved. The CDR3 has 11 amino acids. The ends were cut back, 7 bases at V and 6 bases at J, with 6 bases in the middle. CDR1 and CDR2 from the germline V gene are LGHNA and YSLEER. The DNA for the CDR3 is TGCGCCAGCACTGATTATGAAAAACTGTTTTTT. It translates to CASTDYEKLFF.

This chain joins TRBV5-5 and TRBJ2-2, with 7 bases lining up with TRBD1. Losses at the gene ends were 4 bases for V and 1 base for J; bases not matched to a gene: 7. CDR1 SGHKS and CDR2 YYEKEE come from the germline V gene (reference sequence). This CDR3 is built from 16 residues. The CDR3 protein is CASSPTGALNTGELFF. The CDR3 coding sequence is TGTGCCAGCAGCCCCACAGGGGCCCTGAACACCGGGGAGCTGTTTTTT.

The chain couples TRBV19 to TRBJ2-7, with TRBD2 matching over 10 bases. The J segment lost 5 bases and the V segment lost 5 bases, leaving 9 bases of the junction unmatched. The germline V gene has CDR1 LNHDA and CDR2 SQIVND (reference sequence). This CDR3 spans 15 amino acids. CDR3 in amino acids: CASSPLAGSFHEQYF. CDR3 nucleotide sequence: TGTGCCAGTAGTCCACTAGCGGGAAGTTTCCACGAGCAGTACTTC.

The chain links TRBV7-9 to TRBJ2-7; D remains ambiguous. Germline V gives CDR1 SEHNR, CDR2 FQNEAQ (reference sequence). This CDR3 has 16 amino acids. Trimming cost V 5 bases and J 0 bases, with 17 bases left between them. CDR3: CASSPGPKGISYEQYF. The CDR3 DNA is TGTGCCAGCAGCCCAGGCCCTAAAGGCATCTCCTACGAGCAGTACTTC.

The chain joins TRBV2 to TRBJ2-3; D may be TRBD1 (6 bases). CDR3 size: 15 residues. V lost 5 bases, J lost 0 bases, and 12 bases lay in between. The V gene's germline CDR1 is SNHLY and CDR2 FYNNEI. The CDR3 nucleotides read TGTGCCAGCAGTACTCAGGGGTCGAGCACAGATACGCAGTATTTT. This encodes CASSTQGSSTDTQYF.

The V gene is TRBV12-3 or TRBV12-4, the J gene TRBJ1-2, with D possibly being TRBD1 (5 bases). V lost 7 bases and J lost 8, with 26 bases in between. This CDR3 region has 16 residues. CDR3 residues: CASTPLVGGNPRGYTF. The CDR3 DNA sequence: TGTGCCAGCACCCCTTTAGTTGGGGGGAACCCTCGGGGCTACACCTTC.

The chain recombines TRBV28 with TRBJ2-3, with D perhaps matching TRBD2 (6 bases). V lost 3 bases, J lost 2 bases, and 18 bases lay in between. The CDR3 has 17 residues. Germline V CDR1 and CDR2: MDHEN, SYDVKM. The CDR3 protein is CASSFSKKGRFTDTQYF. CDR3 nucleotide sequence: TGTGCCAGCAGTTTCTCCAAGAAGGGGAGGTTCACAGATACGCAGTATTTT.

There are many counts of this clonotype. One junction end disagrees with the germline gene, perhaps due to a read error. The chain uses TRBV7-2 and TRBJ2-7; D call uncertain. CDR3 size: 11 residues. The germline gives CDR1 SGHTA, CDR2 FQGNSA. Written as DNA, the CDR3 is TGTGCCAGCAGCTTAAGTACGAGGCTCCGCTTC. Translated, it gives CASSLSTRLRF.

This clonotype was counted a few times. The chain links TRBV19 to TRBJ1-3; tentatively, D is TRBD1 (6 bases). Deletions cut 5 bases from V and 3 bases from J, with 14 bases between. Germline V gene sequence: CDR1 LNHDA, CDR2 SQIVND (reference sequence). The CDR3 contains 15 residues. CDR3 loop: CASSGRGANGNTIYF. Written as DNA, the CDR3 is TGTGCCAGTAGTGGCCGGGGGGCGAATGGAAACACCATATATTTT.

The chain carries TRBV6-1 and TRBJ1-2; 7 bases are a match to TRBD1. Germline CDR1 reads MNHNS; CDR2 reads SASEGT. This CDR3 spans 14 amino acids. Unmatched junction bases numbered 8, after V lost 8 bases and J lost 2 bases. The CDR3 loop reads CASVSGRGNYGYTF. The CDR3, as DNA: TGTGCCAGCGTTTCGGGCAGGGGGAACTATGGCTACACCTTC.

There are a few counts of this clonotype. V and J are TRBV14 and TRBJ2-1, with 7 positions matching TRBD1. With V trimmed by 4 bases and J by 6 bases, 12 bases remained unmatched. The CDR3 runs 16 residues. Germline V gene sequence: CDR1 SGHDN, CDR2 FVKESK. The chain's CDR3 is CASSPYRQGISNEQFF. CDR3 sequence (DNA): TGTGCCAGCAGCCCCTACAGACAGGGAATATCCAATGAGCAGTTCTTC.

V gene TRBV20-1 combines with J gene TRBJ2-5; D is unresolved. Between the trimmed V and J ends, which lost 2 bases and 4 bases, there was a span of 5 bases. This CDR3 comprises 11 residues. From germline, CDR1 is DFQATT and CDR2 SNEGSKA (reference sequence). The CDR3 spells CSARSTETQYF. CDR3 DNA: TGCAGTGCTAGAAGTACAGAGACCCAGTACTTC.

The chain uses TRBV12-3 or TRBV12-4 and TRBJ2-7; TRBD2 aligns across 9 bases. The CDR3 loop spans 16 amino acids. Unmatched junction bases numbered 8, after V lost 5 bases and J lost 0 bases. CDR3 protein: CASSPNRRGGSYEQYF. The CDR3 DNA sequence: TGTGCCAGCAGTCCAAATCGGCGGGGGGGCTCCTACGAGCAGTACTTC.

In DNA form, the CDR3 reads TGTGCCAGCAGCCTGAGCGGGCGGGCCCAAGAGACCCAGTACTTC. This encodes CASSLSGRAQETQYF. The chain joins TRBV3-1 to TRBJ2-5; TRBD2 might be the D (6 bases). V dropped 4 bases and J dropped 1 base, with 13 bases sitting between them. This CDR3 region has 15 residues. The germline gives CDR1 LGHDT, CDR2 YNNKEL (reference sequence).

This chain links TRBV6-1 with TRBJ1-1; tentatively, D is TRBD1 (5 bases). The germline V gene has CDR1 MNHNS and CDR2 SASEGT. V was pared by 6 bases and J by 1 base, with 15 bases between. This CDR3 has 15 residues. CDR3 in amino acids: CASRFWGRENTEAFF. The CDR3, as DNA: TGTGCCAGCAGATTTTGGGGCAGGGAGAACACTGAAGCTTTCTTT.

CDR3: CASRDPRKGKSKNEQFF. The CDR3 DNA sequence: TGTGCCAGCAGAGACCCGAGGAAGGGCAAGAGTAAAAATGAGCAGTTCTTC. The chain combines TRBV27 with TRBJ2-1; D is unclear. The CDR3 consists of 17 residues. The V and J ends lost 6 bases and 7 bases respectively, with 25 bases between them. Germline values: CDR1 MNHEY, CDR2 SMNVEV (reference sequence).

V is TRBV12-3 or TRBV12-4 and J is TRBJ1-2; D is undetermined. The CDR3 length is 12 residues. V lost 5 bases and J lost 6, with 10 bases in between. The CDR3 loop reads CASSPRMDGYTF. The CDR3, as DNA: TGTGCCAGCAGTCCCCGAATGGATGGCTACACCTTC.

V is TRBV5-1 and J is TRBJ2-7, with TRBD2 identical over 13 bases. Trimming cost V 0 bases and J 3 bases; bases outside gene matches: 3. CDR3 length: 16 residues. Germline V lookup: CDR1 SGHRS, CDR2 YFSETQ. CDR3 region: CASSLGGTSGNYEQYF. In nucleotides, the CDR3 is TGCGCCAGCAGCTTGGGAGGGACTAGCGGGAACTACGAGCAGTACTTC. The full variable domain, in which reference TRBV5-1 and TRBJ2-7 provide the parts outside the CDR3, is KAGVTQTPRYLIKTRGQQVTLSCSPISGHRSVSWYQQTPGQGLQFLFEYFSETQRNKGNFPGRFSGRQFSNSRSEMNVSTLELGDSALYLCASSLGGTSGNYEQYFGPGTRLTVT.

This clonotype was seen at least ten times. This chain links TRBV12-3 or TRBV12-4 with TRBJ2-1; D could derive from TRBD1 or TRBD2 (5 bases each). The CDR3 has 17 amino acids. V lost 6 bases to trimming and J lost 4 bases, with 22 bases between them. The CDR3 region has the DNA TGTGCCAGCAGCATGGGGGACCTGGGACGAAGATACAATGAGCAGTTCTTC. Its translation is CASSMGDLGRRYNEQFF.

In DNA form, the CDR3 reads TGTGCCAGCAGTGACCGCCGCAGGGGAGTCTACGAGCAGTACTTC. It specifies CASSDRRRGVYEQYF. The chain joins TRBV25-1 to TRBJ2-7, with D possibly TRBD1 on 6 matching bases. V lost 3 bases and J lost 3, with 15 bases in between. The CDR3 consists of 15 residues. The germline CDR1 and CDR2 sequences are MGHDK and SYGVNS.

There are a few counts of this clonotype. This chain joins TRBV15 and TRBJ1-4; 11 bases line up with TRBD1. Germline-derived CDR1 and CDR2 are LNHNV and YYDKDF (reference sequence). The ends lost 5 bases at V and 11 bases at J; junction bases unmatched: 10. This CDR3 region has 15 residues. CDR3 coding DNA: TGTGCCACCAGCGGGGGACAGGGGGAAGTTGAGAAACTGTTTTTT. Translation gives CATSGGQGEVEKLFF.

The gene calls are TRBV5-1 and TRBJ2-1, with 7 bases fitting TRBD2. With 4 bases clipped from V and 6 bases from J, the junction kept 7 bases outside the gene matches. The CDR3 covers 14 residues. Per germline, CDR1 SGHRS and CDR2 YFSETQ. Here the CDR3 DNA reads TGCGCCAGCAGCCCGACGGGGGGAATCAATGAGCAGTTCTTC. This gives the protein CASSPTGGINEQFF.

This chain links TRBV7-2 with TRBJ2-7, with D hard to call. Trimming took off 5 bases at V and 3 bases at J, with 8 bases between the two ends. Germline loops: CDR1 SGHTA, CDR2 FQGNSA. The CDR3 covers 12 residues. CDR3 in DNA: TGTGCCAGCAGCGCTCGAGGCTACGAGCAGTACTTC. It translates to CASSARGYEQYF.

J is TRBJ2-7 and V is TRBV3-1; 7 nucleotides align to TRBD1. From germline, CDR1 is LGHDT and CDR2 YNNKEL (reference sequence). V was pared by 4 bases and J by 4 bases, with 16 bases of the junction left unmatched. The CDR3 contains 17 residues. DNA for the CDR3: TGTGCCAGCAGCCCCCGAGTTAGCGACAGGGTAAGGTACGAGCAGTACTTC. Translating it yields CASSPRVSDRVRYEQYF.

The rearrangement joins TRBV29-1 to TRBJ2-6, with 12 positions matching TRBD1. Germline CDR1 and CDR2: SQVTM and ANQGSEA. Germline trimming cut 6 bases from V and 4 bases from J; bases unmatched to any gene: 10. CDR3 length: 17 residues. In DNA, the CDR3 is TGCAGCGTGGTGCCCGGGACAGGGGGCTCAGGGGCCAACGTCCTGACTTTC. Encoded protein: CSVVPGTGGSGANVLTF.

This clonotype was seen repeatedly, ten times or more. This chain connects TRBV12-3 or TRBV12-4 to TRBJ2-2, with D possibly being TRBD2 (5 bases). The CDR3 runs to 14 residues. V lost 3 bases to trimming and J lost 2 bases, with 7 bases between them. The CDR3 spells CASSFGVNTGELFF. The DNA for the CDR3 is TGTGCCAGCAGTTTCGGGGTTAACACCGGGGAGCTGTTTTTT.

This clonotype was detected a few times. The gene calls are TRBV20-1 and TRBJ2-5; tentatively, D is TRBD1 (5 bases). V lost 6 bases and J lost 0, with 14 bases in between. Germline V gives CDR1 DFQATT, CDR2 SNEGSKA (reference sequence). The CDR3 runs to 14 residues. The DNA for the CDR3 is TGCAGTGCCAAAACAGGCTTCTACCAAGAGACCCAGTACTTC. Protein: CSAKTGFYQETQYF.

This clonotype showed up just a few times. The CDR3 spells CASSDESGQPWYEQYF. The CDR3 DNA is TGTGCCAGCAGTGACGAGTCGGGACAGCCTTGGTACGAGCAGTACTTC. The genes are TRBV25-1 and TRBJ2-7; 7 bases line up with TRBD1. The length of the CDR3 is 16 residues. The junction had 12 bases not matched to a gene; V was cut back by 3 bases and J by 4 bases. The germline V gene encodes CDR1 MGHDK and CDR2 SYGVNS.